These 14 T cell receptor beta chains share one sample of origin, sequenced in a study of shared clonotypes between healthy human individuals. Measured with immunoSEQ multiplex PCR; TCRdb has only the in-frame clones, and not every one. This sample carries about 470,000 clones, roughly 83% of them seen once, and the ten largest clones take about 12%. What was sequenced was PBMCs. These receptors all come from a woman aged 40-49 years in good health. Some clones in this sample may be carry-over from other donors' samples.

The V gene is TRBV19, the J gene TRBJ1-5, with D maybe TRBD1 (5 bases). CDR1 and CDR2 from the germline V gene are LNHDA and SQIVND (reference sequence). V was trimmed by 3 bases and J by 2 bases, leaving 14 bases between them. The CDR3 runs to 16 residues. The CDR3 nucleotides read TGTGCCAGTAGTATCAATATCCAGGGACGCAATCAGCCCCAGCATTTT. It translates to CASSINIQGRNQPQHF.

In this sample, this clone turned up many times. The J gene is TRBJ1-2, the V gene TRBV5-8, with D hard to call. The CDR3 loop spans 13 amino acids. In germline, CDR1 is SGHTS, CDR2 YDEGEE. Trimming left V 4 bases short and J 7 bases short, with 14 bases between. The CDR3 region is CASSPTHLAGYTF. The CDR3 DNA reads TGTGCCAGCAGCCCGACCCACCTGGCTGGCTACACCTTC.

This chain joins TRBV7-9 and TRBJ1-5; a possible D gene is TRBD1 (6 bases). The germline V and J ends were trimmed by 5 bases and 3 bases, with 14 bases remaining between them. CDR3 length equals 15 residues. CDR1 is SEHNR and CDR2 is FQNEAQ in the germline V gene (reference sequence). The CDR3: CASSPRGGSNQPQHF. The CDR3 coding sequence is TGTGCCAGCAGCCCCAGGGGCGGCTCCAATCAGCCCCAGCATTTT.

This clone occurred a few times. Other DNA sequences of this sample code for an identical CDR3. The chain links TRBV20-1 to TRBJ2-1; D is unclear. Trimming took off 6 bases at V and 7 bases at J, with 7 bases between the two ends. The CDR3 covers 10 residues. Germline V lookup: CDR1 DFQATT, CDR2 SNEGSKA (reference sequence). The CDR3 sequence: CSALVNEQFF. The DNA of the CDR3 is TGCAGTGCGTTAGTTAATGAGCAGTTCTTC.

V usage is TRBV5-4 and J usage is TRBJ2-3; a possible D gene is TRBD1 (6 bases). Germline V gives CDR1 SGHNT, CDR2 YYREEE (reference sequence). V lost 1 base and J lost 2, with 11 bases in between. This CDR3 comprises 15 residues. The CDR3 loop reads CASSLPGQFTDTQYF. The CDR3 bases are TGTGCCAGCAGCTTGCCCGGACAGTTCACAGATACGCAGTATTTT.

The V and J genes are TRBV30 and TRBJ2-1, with D unclear. Trimming stripped 2 bases from V and 5 bases from J, with 19 bases between. The germline V gene encodes CDR1 GTSNPN and CDR2 SVGIG (reference sequence). The CDR3 covers 16 residues. The CDR3 nucleotides read TGTGCCTGGAGTCCCAATTTGTGGGCTGTTGACAATGAGCAGTTCTTC. Its protein is CAWSPNLWAVDNEQFF.

The chain is built from TRBV27 and TRBJ1-5, with no clear D. The CDR3 is 14 residues long. Germline V gene lookup returns CDR1 MNHEY and CDR2 SMNVEV (reference sequence). V lost 3 bases and J lost 0, with 6 bases in between. The chain's CDR3 is CASSLDVSNQPQHF. The CDR3 DNA follows: TGTGCCAGCAGTTTGGATGTTAGCAATCAGCCCCAGCATTTT.

CDR3 region: CASSYQREKSYEQYF. The CDR3 region has the DNA TGTGCCAGCAGCTACCAGCGGGAGAAATCATACGAGCAGTACTTC. This chain connects TRBV7-8 to TRBJ2-7, with 8 positions matching TRBD2. Trimming cost V 4 bases and J 4 bases; bases outside gene matches: 9. Germline-derived CDR1 and CDR2 are SGHVS and FQNEAQ. The CDR3 has 15 residues. The whole variable domain, filled in from reference TRBV7-8 and TRBJ2-7, reads GAGVSQSPRYKVAKRGQDVALRCDPISGHVSLFWYQQALGQGPEFLTYFQNEAQLDKSGLPSDRFFAERPEGSVSTLKIQRTQQEDSAVYLCASSYQREKSYEQYFGPGTRLTVT.

This clone was picked up many times. This chain connects TRBV5-1 to TRBJ2-3; TRBD2 aligns across 7 bases. With 3 bases clipped from V and 8 bases from J, the junction kept 12 bases outside the gene matches. The germline V gene encodes CDR1 SGHRS and CDR2 YFSETQ. The CDR3 contains 15 residues. This CDR3 is CASSSGLVEGSTQYF. DNA for the CDR3: TGCGCCAGCAGCTCTGGACTAGTCGAGGGCTCTACGCAGTATTTT.

In the case of this clone: Distinct nucleotide sequences in the sample also encode this CDR3. The rearrangement links TRBV11-2 to TRBJ2-7; 7 bases are a match to TRBD1. V trimming: 1 base; J trimming: 4 bases; junction bases outside the gene matches: 4. Germline assignment: CDR1 SGHAT and CDR2 FQNNGV. The CDR3 loop spans 14 amino acids. The CDR3 protein is CASSLGQGLYEQYF. Written as DNA, the CDR3 is TGTGCCAGCAGCTTAGGACAGGGTCTTTACGAGCAGTACTTC.

The chain is built from TRBV7-2 and TRBJ2-7; TRBD2 matches 8 bases. V shed 5 bases and J 4 bases; nucleotides not matched to a gene: 7. In germline, CDR1 is SGHTA, CDR2 FQGNSA. The CDR3 has 14 residues. In nucleotides, the CDR3 is TGTGCCAGCAGCCGACTAAGCGGGAGTTACGAGCAGTACTTC. Translating gives CASSRLSGSYEQYF.

CDR3 amino acids: CASSPPGTASGNTIYF. The CDR3 nucleotides are TGTGCCAGCAGTCCTCCGGGGACCGCCTCTGGAAACACCATATATTTT. The chain uses TRBV28 and TRBJ1-3; the D gene is possibly TRBD1 (5 bases). The V end lost 5 bases, the J end lost 0 bases, and 14 bases lay between the germline ends. This CDR3 region has 16 residues. The germline gives CDR1 MDHEN, CDR2 SYDVKM.

V and J are TRBV11-3 and TRBJ2-7; possible D gene TRBD1, 6 bases. Trimming took 4 bases from V and 6 from J, leaving 19 bases between them. This CDR3 spans 15 amino acids. CDR1 is SGHNT, CDR2 YENEEA, per germline. The chain's CDR3 is CASSSGKDSSREQYF. The CDR3 bases are TGTGCCAGCAGCTCCGGAAAGGACAGTTCCCGCGAGCAGTACTTC.

This clone was counted a few times. The J gene is TRBJ2-1, the V gene TRBV28; TRBD1 aligns across 11 bases. Germline trimming cut 6 bases from V and 9 bases from J; bases unmatched to any gene: 7. The CDR3 loop spans 14 amino acids. Germline CDR1 MDHEN, CDR2 SYDVKM. CDR3 DNA sequence: TGTGCCAGCAGCCCCTGGACAGGGGGCGGTGAGCAGTTCTTC. Residues: CASSPWTGGGEQFF.